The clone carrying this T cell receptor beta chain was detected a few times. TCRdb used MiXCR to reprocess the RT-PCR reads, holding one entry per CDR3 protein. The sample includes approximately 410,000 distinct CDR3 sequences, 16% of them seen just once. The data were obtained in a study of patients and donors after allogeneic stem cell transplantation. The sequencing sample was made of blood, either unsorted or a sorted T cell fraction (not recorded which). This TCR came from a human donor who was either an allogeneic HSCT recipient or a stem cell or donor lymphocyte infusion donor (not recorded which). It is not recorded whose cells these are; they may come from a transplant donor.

As DNA, the CDR3 is TGTGCCAGCTCCCCCTGGACAGTCATGGGGAGGGAGACCCAGTACTTC. Amino acid sequence: CASSPWTVMGRETQYF. The genes are TRBV7-9 and TRBJ2-5, with D perhaps assigned TRBD1 or TRBD2 (6 bases each). Per the germline V gene, CDR1 is SEHNR and CDR2 is FQNEAQ (reference sequence). V lost 8 bases and J lost 5, with 24 bases in between. This CDR3 contains 16 residues. Together with reference TRBV7-9 and TRBJ2-5, the CDR3 gives the full variable domain: DTGVSQNPRHKITKRGQNVTFRCDPISEHNRLYWYRQTLGQGPEFLTYFQNEAQLEKSRLLSDRFSAERPKGSFSTLEIQRTEQGDSAMYLCASSPWTVMGRETQYFGPGTRLLVL.